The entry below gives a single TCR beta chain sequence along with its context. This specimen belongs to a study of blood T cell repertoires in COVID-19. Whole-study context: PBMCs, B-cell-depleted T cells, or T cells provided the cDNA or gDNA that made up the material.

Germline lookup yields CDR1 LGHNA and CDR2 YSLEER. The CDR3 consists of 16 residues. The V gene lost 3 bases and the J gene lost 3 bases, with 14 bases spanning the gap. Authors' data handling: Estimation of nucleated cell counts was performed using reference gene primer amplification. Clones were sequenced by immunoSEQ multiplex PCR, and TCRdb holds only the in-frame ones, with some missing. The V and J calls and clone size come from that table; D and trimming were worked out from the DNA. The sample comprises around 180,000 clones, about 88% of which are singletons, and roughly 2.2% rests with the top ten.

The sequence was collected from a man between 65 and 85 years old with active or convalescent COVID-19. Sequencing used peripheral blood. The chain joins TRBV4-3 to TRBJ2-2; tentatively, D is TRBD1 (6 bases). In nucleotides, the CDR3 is TGCGCCAGCAGCCAGGAACCCGGGACATACACCGGGGAGCTGTTTTTT. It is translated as CASSQEPGTYTGELFF.